This T cell receptor beta chain was recorded in a study of T-cell reconstitution after alpha-beta-depleted transplantation in children. Unique molecular identifiers were incorporated during preparation of the TCRbeta library. TCRdb independently ran MiXCR on the PCR reads; one entry per CDR3 protein. The repertoire includes 200,000 to 250,000 distinct CDR3 sequences, 12% of them detected once, and roughly 2.6% sits in the top ten. This clonotype was seen more than once but under ten times. CDR1 is SQVTM, CDR2 ANQGSEA, per germline. The CDR3 loop spans 14 amino acids. J was trimmed by 0 bases and V by 6 bases; bases with no gene match: 4.

Sequences were derived from PBMCs from the stem cell graft donor, sampled from the stem cell graft. This clonotype was sampled from a human donor who donated a stem cell graft to a child with acute lymphoblastic leukemia. This rearrangement joins TRBV29-1 to TRBJ2-3, with TRBD1 identical over 9 bases. The CDR3 DNA sequence: TGCAGCGTACATGACAGGGGGAGCACAGATACGCAGTATTTT. This translates into CSVHDRGSTDTQYF.